Shown below are 32 T cell receptor beta chains from a single sample sequenced in a study of T cell clonality in common variable immunodeficiency (dated by TCRdb to between 2014 and 2017). Libraries were made using the immunoSEQ multiplex PCR assay. This is the immuneACCESS table as TCRdb keeps it, with only in-frame sequences that have V and J called. A part of the clones is gone; compared with another copy, unresolved V genes explain less than half, and the rest is unexplained. This sample was tabulated with approximately 60,000 clones, among which there are no singletons. Jointly, the top ten make up around 0.8% of the sample. Sequenced material: peripheral blood mononuclear cells. The source is a person aged 18 to 75 in good health.

The sample holds many counts of this clone. Sequencing ends 3 residues short of the CDR3 end; the germline J gene provides the rest. V usage is TRBV19 and J usage is TRBJ2-4; tentative D call: TRBD1 (6 bases). Germline CDR1 and CDR2: LNHDA and SQIVND (reference sequence). This CDR3 spans 15 amino acids. V dropped 8 bases and J dropped 4 bases, with 18 bases sitting between them. The CDR3 DNA, read in part, is TGTGCCAGTGGGAGAAGGCAAGGGGGTAAAAACATT. This encodes CASGRRQGGKNI. The entire CDR3 protein is CASGRRQGGKNIQYF.

This clone was seen a handful of times. From the germline J gene comes the end of the CDR3, since the read stops 3 residues before it. This chain joins TRBV30 and TRBJ2-3; weak D call: TRBD2 (6 bases). Looked up from germline, CDR1 is GTSNPN and CDR2 is SVGIG (reference sequence). CDR3 size: 12 residues. CDR3 region: CAWAGLQETQYF. CDR3 bases read: TGTGCCTGGGCCGGACTACAAGAGACG.

Many counts were recorded for this clone. The read stops 3 residues short of the end of the CDR3; the missing end is completed from the germline J gene. The chain combines TRBV20-1 with TRBJ2-7; 7 bases line up with TRBD1. V trimming: 0 bases; J trimming: 3 bases; junction bases outside the gene matches: 8. The germline CDR1 and CDR2 sequences are DFQATT and SNEGSKA (reference sequence). The CDR3 totals 15 residues. The CDR3 loop reads CSARDLQGESYEQYF. The CDR3 bases that were read are TGCAGTGCTAGAGATCTCCAGGGGGAAAGCTACGAG.

The sample holds many counts of this clone. The read halts 3 residues ahead of the CDR3 end, with the missing end drawn from the germline J gene. The rearrangement uses TRBV18 and TRBJ2-1; 7 bases fit TRBD1. V lost 1 base to trimming and J lost 6 bases; unmatched junction nucleotides: 6. The CDR3 extends over 15 amino acids. Germline CDR1 KGHSH, CDR2 LQKENI. CDR3 DNA, as far as it was read: TGTGCCAGCTCACCACGCAGGGACAGAGGCAATGAG. It specifies CASSPRRDRGNE. The whole CDR3 is CASSPRRDRGNEQFF.

At least ten counts were recorded for this clone. The read is 3 residues too short to cover the CDR3 end, so that end is filled in from the germline J gene. This chain links TRBV5-6 with TRBJ1-4, with 10 nucleotides matching TRBD1. Germline CDR1 reads SGHDT; CDR2 reads YYEEEE. The CDR3 sequence is 15 residues long. Incomplete CDR3 DNA: TGTGCCAGCAGCCCCGGACAGGGGGGGAATCTGGGA. Its protein product is CASSPGQGGNLG. The entire CDR3 protein is CASSPGQGGNLGLFF.

This clone was seen ten or more times. The read halts 3 residues ahead of the CDR3 end, with the missing end drawn from the germline J gene. V usage is TRBV5-1 and J usage is TRBJ2-2; TRBD2 is a possible D gene (6 bases). The germline V gene has CDR1 SGHRS and CDR2 YFSETQ. The ends were cut back, 0 bases at V and 4 bases at J, with 7 bases in the middle. This CDR3 has 14 residues. The covered CDR3 bases are TGCGCCAGCAGCTTGGGGACTACCACCGGGGAG. It codes for CASSLGTTTGE. The whole CDR3 sequence reads CASSLGTTTGELFF.

This clone was picked up many times. Read coverage stops 3 residues before the CDR3 terminus; the germline J gene supplies the remainder. The chain couples TRBV7-3 to TRBJ1-2, with TRBD1 matching 7 bases. V lost 5 bases and J lost 4; bases outside the gene matches: 4. The germline V gene encodes CDR1 SGHTA and CDR2 FQGTGA. The CDR3 is 13 residues long. The CDR3: CASSAPGGYGYTF. Incomplete CDR3 DNA: TGTGCCAGCAGCGCCCCAGGGGGCTATGGC.

This clone showed up many times. The sequenced fragment ends 3 residues before the CDR3 boundary, so the rest is inferred from the germline J gene. The chain recombines TRBV6-1 with TRBJ2-7; 9 bases are a match to TRBD2. Per the germline V gene, CDR1 is MNHNS and CDR2 is SASEGT. The CDR3 sequence is 15 residues long. V was clipped by 1 base and J by 5 bases; unmatched bases: 6. The part of the CDR3 DNA that was read is TGTGCCAGCAGTGAAGTGGGTAGCGGGAGTGACGAG. This translates into CASSEVGSGSDE. The CDR3 in its entirety is CASSEVGSGSDEQYF.

This clone was seen many times. The read terminates 3 residues before the CDR3 end, so the remaining end is supplied by the germline J gene. The chain combines TRBV6-2 or TRBV6-3 with TRBJ1-2; TRBD1 matches 7 bases. V shed 0 bases, J shed 7 bases, and the junction held 8 bases outside the gene matches. Germline CDR1 is MNHEY and CDR2 is SVGEGT. The CDR3 consists of 15 residues. The CDR3 loop reads CASSYSEEGAGGYTF. The CDR3 DNA, read in part, is TGTGCCAGCAGTTACTCTGAAGAGGGGGCTGGTGGC.

This clone was picked up many times. The observed sequence ends 3 residues before the CDR3 terminus, with the missing tail filled in from the germline J gene. The chain has TRBV30 and TRBJ2-3, with TRBD2 matching 8 bases. The CDR3 loop spans 15 amino acids. Germline loops: CDR1 GTSNPN, CDR2 SVGIG (reference sequence). Losses at the gene ends were 3 bases for V and 3 bases for J; bases not matched to a gene: 8. Incomplete CDR3 DNA: TGTGCCTGGAGCCCGTCAACTAGCGGAACAGATACG. Amino acid sequence: CAWSPSTSGTDT. The entire CDR3 protein reads CAWSPSTSGTDTQYF. Variable domain in full (rest from reference TRBV30 and TRBJ2-3): SQTIHQWPATLVQPVGSPLSLECTVEGTSNPNLYWYRQAAGRGLQLLFYSVGIGQISSEVPQNLSASRPQDRQFILSSKKLLLSDSGFYLCAWSPSTSGTDTQYFGPGTRLTVL.

This clone has a handful of counts. Coverage ceases 3 residues before the CDR3 finishes, and the germline J gene fills in the end. The rearrangement links TRBV30 to TRBJ1-2; possibly TRBD1 for D (5 bases). The CDR3 runs to 15 residues. Germline V CDR1 and CDR2: GTSNPN, SVGIG (reference sequence). CDR3 DNA, as far as it was read: TGTGCCTGGAGTGTGGCTAGCGGGGGAGGTGATACC. This gives the protein CAWSVASGGGDT. The CDR3, in full, reads CAWSVASGGGDTYTF.

The sample holds many counts of this clone. Read data end 3 residues before the CDR3 end; the end is taken from the germline J gene. The gene calls are TRBV5-4 and TRBJ2-3, with D unclear. Germline-derived CDR1 and CDR2 are SGHNT and YYREEE (reference sequence). The CDR3 consists of 13 residues. The CDR3 DNA, read in part, is TGTGCCAGCAGCTACGGGTTCCAAGAGACG. This codes for CASSYGFQET. The complete CDR3 protein is CASSYGFQETQYF.

This clone was recorded many times. The read stops 3 residues short of the end of the CDR3; the missing end is completed from the germline J gene. V is TRBV19 and J is TRBJ2-5; TRBD1 matches 9 bases. Germline V CDR1 and CDR2: LNHDA, SQIVND (reference sequence). Unmatched junction bases numbered 9, after V lost 8 bases and J lost 5 bases. The CDR3 covers 14 residues. The CDR3 DNA, read in part, is TGTGCCAGTGCCAGGGACAGGGTGCAGGAGACC. It specifies CASARDRVQET. The CDR3 in full is CASARDRVQETQYF.

This clone was seen many times. The CDR3 protein is CASSVYLATNEKLFF. Incomplete CDR3 DNA: TGTGCCAGCAGTGTCTACCTCGCAACTAATGAAAAG. The V gene is TRBV6-1, the J gene TRBJ2-2; D gene unclear. The read terminates 3 residues before the CDR3 end, so the remaining end is supplied by the germline J gene. Germline CDR1 reads MNHNS; CDR2 reads SASEGT. The CDR3 runs to 15 residues.

This clone was picked up many times. The CDR3 extends 3 residues past the end of the read, so its final part is completed from the germline J gene. The V and J genes are TRBV18 and TRBJ1-2; tentative D call: TRBD1 (5 bases). Germline assignment: CDR1 KGHSH and CDR2 LQKENI. V was pared by 4 bases and J by 4 bases, with 19 bases between. The CDR3 runs 16 residues. CDR3 bases read: TGTGCCAGCTCACGGCAGGGCAGGGAAAACCCCTATGGC. This encodes CASSRQGRENPYG. Given in full, the CDR3 is CASSRQGRENPYGYTF.

This clone was observed at least ten times. The CDR3 end falls 3 residues outside the read, so it is completed with the germline J gene. The chain combines TRBV7-2 with TRBJ1-3; D remains unclear. The V end was cut by 7 bases, the J end by 4 bases, with 11 bases between. Per the germline V gene, CDR1 is SGHTA and CDR2 is FQGNSA. This CDR3 region has 13 residues. Incomplete CDR3 DNA: TGTGCCAGCACCCCCTCTGTGGGAAACACC. This gives the protein CASTPSVGNT. The whole CDR3 sequence reads CASTPSVGNTIYF.

A word on this clone: The junction shows a germline mismatch at one end, possibly a read error. The missing CDR3 end, 3 residues past where the read stops, is filled in from the germline J gene. The V call is TRBV18, the J call TRBJ2-1, with TRBD2 matching over 7 bases. Germline CDR1 and CDR2: KGHSH and LQKENI. The CDR3 length is 14 residues. The sequenced CDR3 bases are TGCGCCAGCACACCACCGGCGGGGGACAATGAG. It codes for CASTPPAGDNE. The whole CDR3 sequence is CASTPPAGDNEQFF.

The sample holds many counts of this clone. Read data end 3 residues before the CDR3 end; the end is taken from the germline J gene. The gene calls are TRBV4-2 and TRBJ2-7, with 15 bases that match TRBD2. With V trimmed by 4 bases and J by 5 bases, 9 bases remained unmatched. CDR1 is LGHNA, CDR2 YNFKEQ, per germline. This CDR3 comprises 17 residues. The CDR3 sequence: CASSPPGLAGGNHEQYF. CDR3 bases read: TGTGCCAGCAGCCCGCCGGGACTAGCGGGAGGAAACCACGAG.

This clone came up many times. Read coverage stops 3 residues before the CDR3 terminus; the germline J gene supplies the remainder. The V and J genes are TRBV9 and TRBJ1-4; D gene uncertain. Germline V gives CDR1 SGDLS, CDR2 YYNGEE. The V end lost 1 base, the J end lost 4 bases, and 5 bases lay between the germline ends. The length of the CDR3 is 13 residues. The sequenced part of the CDR3 DNA is TGTGCCAGCAGCGTACAACTTAATGAAAAA. This translates into CASSVQLNEK. The full CDR3 is CASSVQLNEKLFF.

This clone was observed many times. The CDR3 extends 3 residues past the end of the read, so its final part is completed from the germline J gene. The chain couples TRBV7-6 to TRBJ2-2; 7 positions agree with TRBD2. The trim removed 1 base at V and 6 bases at J, leaving 8 bases unmatched. CDR1 and CDR2 (germline): SGHVS, FNYEAQ. There are 16 residues in the CDR3. CDR3 region: CASSLVPRGTAGELFF. The CDR3 bases that were read are TGTGCCAGCAGCTTAGTCCCGCGGGGGACGGCCGGGGAG.

There are many counts of this clone. The read halts 3 residues ahead of the CDR3 end, with the missing end drawn from the germline J gene. The chain links TRBV20-1 to TRBJ2-7, with 13 bases lining up with TRBD2. CDR3 length equals 14 residues. The germline gives CDR1 DFQATT, CDR2 SNEGSKA (reference sequence). V shed 4 bases and J 2 bases; nucleotides not matched to a gene: 2. CDR3 DNA (partial): TGCAGTGCTATGGGACTAGCGGGACCCTACGAG. As protein: CSAMGLAGPYE. In full, the CDR3 is CSAMGLAGPYEQYF.

This clone was counted at least ten times. The DNA ends 3 residues before the CDR3 does, and the rest of the CDR3 is filled in from the germline J gene. The gene calls are TRBV28 and TRBJ2-4, with a possible D match to TRBD1 (5 bases). Looked up from germline, CDR1 is MDHEN and CDR2 is SYDVKM. V shed 2 bases and J shed 2 bases, with 10 bases lying between them. CDR3 size: 15 residues. CDR3 sequence reads: CASSLPQGTKNIQYF. The sequenced CDR3 bases are TGTGCCAGCAGTTTACCCCAGGGAACCAAAAACATT.

With regard to this clone: Sequencing ends 3 residues short of the CDR3 end; the germline J gene provides the rest. The chain has TRBV5-1 and TRBJ2-3; perhaps TRBD2 as D (6 bases). Germline CDR1 SGHRS, CDR2 YFSETQ. The CDR3 extends over 15 amino acids. Here the CDR3 reads CASSLEGWGDQPQYF. CDR3 bases read: TGCGCCAGCAGCTTAGAGGGGTGGGGGGATCAGCCG.

This clone was detected many times. The read halts 3 residues ahead of the CDR3 end, with the missing end drawn from the germline J gene. The V and J genes are TRBV30 and TRBJ1-2; TRBD1 is a possible D gene (6 bases). The CDR3 has 13 amino acids. Germline assignment: CDR1 GTSNPN and CDR2 SVGIG (reference sequence). Incomplete CDR3 DNA: TGTGCCTGGAGTTGGGGGCGACCCCCGGCA. Translation: CAWSWGRPPA. The CDR3, in full, reads CAWSWGRPPAYTF.

This clone was detected many times. The part of the CDR3 DNA that was read is TGCGCCAGCAGTGATCGGGACAGGGGTACG. Translation: CASSDRDRGT. The CDR3 in full is CASSDRDRGTQYF. This rearrangement joins TRBV10-1 to TRBJ2-3; TRBD1 aligns across 10 bases. The sequenced fragment ends 3 residues before the CDR3 boundary, so the rest is inferred from the germline J gene. The CDR3 is made up of 13 amino acids. Germline CDR1 and CDR2: WNHNN and SYGVQD (reference sequence). The J segment lost 8 bases and the V segment lost 3 bases, leaving 2 bases of the junction unmatched.

This clone was observed at least ten times. The CDR3 is cut off 3 residues early in the read; its end comes from the germline J gene. This chain uses TRBV2 with TRBJ2-2, with 10 bases identical to TRBD2. With 6 bases clipped from V and 4 bases from J, the junction kept 5 bases outside the gene matches. The CDR3 length is 15 residues. Germline V gene lookup returns CDR1 SNHLY and CDR2 FYNNEI. Here the CDR3 reads CASRLAGAGTGELFF. The DNA read from the CDR3 is TGTGCCAGCAGGCTAGCGGGAGCGGGCACCGGGGAG.

This clone was seen repeatedly, ten times or more. The CDR3 is cut off 3 residues early in the read; its end comes from the germline J gene. This chain uses TRBV19 with TRBJ1-1; the match to TRBD1 covers 9 bases. V lost 5 bases, J lost 4 bases, and 8 bases stayed unmatched. Germline CDR1 and CDR2: LNHDA and SQIVND (reference sequence). The CDR3 totals 15 residues. CDR3 DNA, as far as it was read: TGTGCCAGTAGTCCTACAGGGGGCAAGGGCACTGAA. It specifies CASSPTGGKGTE. The entire CDR3 protein reads CASSPTGGKGTEAFF.

This clone has a count of ten or more. Partial CDR3 DNA: TGTGCCAGCAGCTTAGAGGTAGCAGAGTATGGC. It is translated as CASSLEVAEYG. The entire CDR3 sequence reads CASSLEVAEYGYTF. The gene calls are TRBV7-9 and TRBJ1-2, with D unclear. The read finishes 3 residues shy of the CDR3 end, and the germline J gene is used to complete it. Trimming removed 1 base from V and 5 bases from J, with 11 bases in between. The germline gives CDR1 SEHNR, CDR2 FQNEAQ (reference sequence). There are 14 residues in the CDR3.

This clone showed up many times. The read halts 3 residues ahead of the CDR3 end, with the missing end drawn from the germline J gene. The chain couples TRBV20-1 to TRBJ2-7; D is perhaps TRBD1 (6 bases). Germline values: CDR1 DFQATT, CDR2 SNEGSKA (reference sequence). The ends were cut back, 3 bases at V and 3 bases at J, with 12 bases in the middle. This CDR3 spans 13 amino acids. The CDR3 bases that were read are TGCAGTGCTAGTCCCCCACAGGGCTACGAG. It translates to CSASPPQGYE. The CDR3 reads in full as CSASPPQGYEQYF.

This clone was counted ten times or more. The read comes to an end 3 residues before the CDR3 does, leaving the germline J gene to fill in the end. This chain connects TRBV7-2 to TRBJ1-5, with D perhaps matching TRBD1 (5 bases). Per the germline V gene, CDR1 is SGHTA and CDR2 is FQGNSA. V gave up 2 bases and J gave up 0 bases, with 8 bases separating them. The CDR3 spans 15 residues. The CDR3 sequence: CASSLWGYSNQPQHF. The CDR3 bases that were read are TGTGCCAGCAGCTTATGGGGCTATAGCAATCAGCCC.

In this sample, this clone turned up many times. From the germline J gene comes the end of the CDR3, since the read stops 3 residues before it. The genes are TRBV30 and TRBJ1-1, with 12 bases matching TRBD1. The CDR3 runs to 16 residues. CDR1 is GTSNPN and CDR2 is SVGIG in the germline V gene (reference sequence). CDR3 loop: CAWSDWDRGQTTEAFF. CDR3 DNA (partial): TGTGCCTGGAGTGACTGGGACAGGGGGCAAACTACGGAA.

This clone was seen ten or more times. With the read ending 3 residues before the CDR3 end, the germline J gene is used to fill in that end. The chain carries TRBV14 and TRBJ2-2; D may be TRBD2 (6 bases). The CDR3 has 14 residues. Germline lookup yields CDR1 SGHDN and CDR2 FVKESK. The DNA read from the CDR3 is TGTGCCAGCAGCCCCCGGGGAGGAGATGAAAAG. It encodes CASSPRGGDEK. The entire CDR3 reads CASSPRGGDEKLFF. Combining the CDR3 with reference TRBV14 and TRBJ2-2 gives the whole variable domain EAGVTQFPSHSVIEKGQTVTLRCDPISGHDNLYWYRRVMGKEIKFLLHFVKESKQDESGMPNNRFLAERTGGTYSTLKVQPAELEDSGVYFCASSPRGGDEKLFFGEGSRLTVL.